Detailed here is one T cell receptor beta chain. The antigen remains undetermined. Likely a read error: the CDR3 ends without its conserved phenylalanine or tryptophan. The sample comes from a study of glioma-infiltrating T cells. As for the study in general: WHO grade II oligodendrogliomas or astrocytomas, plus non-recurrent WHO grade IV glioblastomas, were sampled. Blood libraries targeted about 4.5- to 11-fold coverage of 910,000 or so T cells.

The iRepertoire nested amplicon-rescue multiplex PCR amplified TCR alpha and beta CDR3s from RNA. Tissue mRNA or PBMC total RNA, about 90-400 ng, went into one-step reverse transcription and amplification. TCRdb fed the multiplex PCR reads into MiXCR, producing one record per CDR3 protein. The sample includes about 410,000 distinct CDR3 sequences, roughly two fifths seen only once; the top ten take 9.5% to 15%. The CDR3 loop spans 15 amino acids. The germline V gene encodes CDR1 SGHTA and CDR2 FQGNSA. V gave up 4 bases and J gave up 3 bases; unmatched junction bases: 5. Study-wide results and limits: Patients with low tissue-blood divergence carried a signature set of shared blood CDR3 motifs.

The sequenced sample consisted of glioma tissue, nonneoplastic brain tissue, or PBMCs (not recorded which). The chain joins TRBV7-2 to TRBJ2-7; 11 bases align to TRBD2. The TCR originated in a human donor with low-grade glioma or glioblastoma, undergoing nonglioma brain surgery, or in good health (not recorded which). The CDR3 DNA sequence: TGTGCCAGCAGCTCGACTAGCGGGACGATCTACGAGCAGTACCTC. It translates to CASSSTSGTIYEQYL.